A single sample gave rise to the 7 T cell receptor beta chains below, sequenced in a study of cytomegalovirus exposure and HLA in healthy donors. Use of 60 Vbeta and 13 Jbeta primers characterized the PCR. Libraries were prepared by immunoSEQ multiplex PCR; TCRdb keeps only in-frame clonotypes and omits some of them. The sample carries approximately 130,000 clones, approximately 85% recorded once. The sample was PBMCs. Receptor source: a woman aged 30 to 39 in good health and CMV-seropositive.

The chain combines TRBV29-1 with TRBJ1-1; possibly TRBD1 for D (6 bases). V was clipped by 4 bases and J by 11 bases, with 20 bases between them. This CDR3 spans 13 amino acids. The V gene's germline CDR1 is SQVTM and CDR2 ANQGSEA. CDR3 sequence: CSVARGEGLDAFF. The CDR3 DNA sequence: TGCAGCGTTGCGAGGGGGGAGGGTTTGGATGCTTTCTTT. The whole variable domain, filled in from reference TRBV29-1 and TRBJ1-1, reads SAVISQKPSRDICQRGTSLTIQCQVDSQVTMMFWYRQQPGQSLTLIATANQGSEATYESGFVIDKFPISRPNLTFSTLTVSNMSPEDSSIYLCSVARGEGLDAFFGQGTRLTVV.

V gene TRBV28 combines with J gene TRBJ2-7, with TRBD2 matching 7 bases. After removal of 6 bases from V and 6 bases from J, the junction contained 5 bases not matched to a gene. CDR1 is MDHEN, CDR2 SYDVKM, per germline. The CDR3 totals 12 residues. Here the CDR3 DNA reads TGTGCCAGCAGGGATGGACTAGGCGAGCAGTACTTC. This sequence encodes CASRDGLGEQYF.

This chain uses TRBV7-8 with TRBJ2-7; no firm D call. Trimming shortened V by 1 base and J by 6 bases, and 10 bases separated the two germline ends. The V gene's germline CDR1 is SGHVS and CDR2 FQNEAQ. This CDR3 region has 13 residues. In nucleotides, the CDR3 is TGTGCCAGCAGCTTAGTCTCCCCCCGCGAGCAGTACTTC. This codes for CASSLVSPREQYF.

The rearrangement uses TRBV29-1 and TRBJ2-6, with 10 positions matching TRBD2. The V segment lost 5 bases and the J segment 0 bases; nucleotides outside the gene matches: 4. Germline values: CDR1 SQVTM, CDR2 ANQGSEA. The CDR3 is 16 amino acids. DNA of the CDR3: TGCAGCGTTTATAGCGGGGGGAACTCTGGGGCCAACGTCCTGACTTTC. Translation: CSVYSGGNSGANVLTF.

The chain is built from TRBV5-5 and TRBJ2-3; tentative D call: TRBD1 (6 bases). The CDR3 sequence is 13 residues long. The germline gives CDR1 SGHKS, CDR2 YYEKEE (reference sequence). V shed 0 bases and J shed 5 bases, with 7 bases lying between them. The CDR3 spells CASSLGGLDTQYF. CDR3 nucleotide sequence: TGTGCCAGCAGCTTGGGGGGGCTAGATACGCAGTATTTT.

The chain employs TRBV5-1 and TRBJ1-4; no clear D gene. The CDR3 runs to 14 residues. V was shortened by 1 base and J by 8 bases, with 12 bases between the two germline ends. Germline values: CDR1 SGHRS, CDR2 YFSETQ. CDR3 coding DNA: TGCGCCAGCAGCTTGAGTGGAGGTGGGGAAAAACTGTTTTTT. Its protein product is CASSLSGGGEKLFF.

The genes are TRBV30 and TRBJ1-5; no reliable D call. Germline V gives CDR1 GTSNPN, CDR2 SVGIG (reference sequence). The length of the CDR3 is 16 residues. Trimming left V 1 base short and J 2 bases short, with 15 bases between. The CDR3 loop is CAWSERILRRNQPQHF. The CDR3 DNA reads TGTGCCTGGAGTGAAAGGATCCTCAGGCGCAATCAGCCCCAGCATTTT.